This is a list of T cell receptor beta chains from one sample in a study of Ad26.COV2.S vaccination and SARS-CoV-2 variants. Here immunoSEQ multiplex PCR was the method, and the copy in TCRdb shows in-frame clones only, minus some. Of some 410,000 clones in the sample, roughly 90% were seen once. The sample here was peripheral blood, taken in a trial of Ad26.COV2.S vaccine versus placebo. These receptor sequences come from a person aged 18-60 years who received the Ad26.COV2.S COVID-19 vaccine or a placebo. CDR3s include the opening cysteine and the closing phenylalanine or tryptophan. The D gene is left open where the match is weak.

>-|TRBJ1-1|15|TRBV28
CASSSFHTANTEAFF
TGTGCCAGCAGCAGCTTCCATACAGCGAACACTGAAGCTTTCTTT
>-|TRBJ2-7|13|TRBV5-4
CASSLGRVDEQYF
TGTGCCAGCAGCTTGGGCAGGGTCGACGAGCAGTACTTC
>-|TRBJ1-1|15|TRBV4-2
CASSQPGTENTEAFF
TGTGCCAGCAGCCAGCCCGGGACCGAGAACACTGAAGCTTTCTTT
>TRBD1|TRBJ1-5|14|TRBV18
CASSPGTGDAPQHF
TGTGCCAGCTCACCAGGGACAGGGGACGCTCCCCAGCATTTT
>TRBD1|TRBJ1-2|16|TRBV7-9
CASSLHPGQGIYGYTF
TGTGCCAGCAGCTTACACCCAGGACAGGGGATCTATGGCTACACCTTC
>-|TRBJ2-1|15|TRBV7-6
CATSHGAGIGGEQFF
TGTGCCACCTCCCACGGGGCAGGGATAGGTGGTGAGCAGTTCTTC
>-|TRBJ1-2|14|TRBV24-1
CATSDSRTAYGYTF
TGTGCCACCAGTGATAGTCGAACAGCCTATGGCTACACCTTC
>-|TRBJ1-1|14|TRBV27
CASSLVSGYGEAFF
TGTGCCAGCAGTCTGGTTTCTGGTTACGGCGAAGCTTTCTTT
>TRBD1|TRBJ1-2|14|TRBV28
CASSPTGQGGTGTF
TGTGCCAGCAGTCCCACGGGACAGGGGGGGACGGGTACCTTC
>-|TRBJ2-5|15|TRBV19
CASSIVGGDGETQYF
TGTGCCAGTAGTATAGTGGGCGGGGACGGAGAGACCCAGTACTTC
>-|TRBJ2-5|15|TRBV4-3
CASSQDLLTRAKIYF
TGCGCCAGCAGCCAAGATCTCTTGACCCGGGCCAAGATCTACTTC
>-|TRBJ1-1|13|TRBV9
CASSPTGNTEAFF
TGTGCCAGCAGCCCCACAGGGAACACTGAAGCTTTCTTT
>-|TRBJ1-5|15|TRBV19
CASSIWTGGNQPQHF
TGTGCCAGTAGTATCTGGACGGGAGGGAATCAGCCCCAGCATTTT
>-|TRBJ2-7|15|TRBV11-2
CASSQPWRTSYEQYF
TGTGCCAGCAGCCAACCCTGGAGGACTTCCTACGAGCAGTACTTC
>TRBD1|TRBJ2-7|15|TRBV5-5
CASSLGTGGYFEQYF
TGTGCCAGCAGCTTAGGGACAGGGGGCTACTTCGAGCAGTACTTC
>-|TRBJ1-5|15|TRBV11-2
CASSPTQSEDQPQHF
TGTGCCAGCAGCCCAACACAATCCGAGGATCAGCCCCAGCATTTT
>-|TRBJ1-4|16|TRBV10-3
CAISDFQGPNNEKLFF
TGTGCCATCAGTGATTTTCAGGGGCCGAATAATGAAAAACTGTTTTTT
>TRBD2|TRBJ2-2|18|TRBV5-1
CASSPLGTSGDFNGELFF
TGCGCCAGCAGCCCCCTTGGGACTAGCGGGGACTTCAACGGGGAGCTGTTTTTT
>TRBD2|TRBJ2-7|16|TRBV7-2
CASSFPRTSGAYEQYF
TGTGCCAGCAGTTTTCCACGGACTAGCGGGGCCTACGAGCAGTACTTC
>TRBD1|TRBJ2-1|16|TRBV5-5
CASSPWGTGGLNEQFF
TGTGCCAGCAGCCCATGGGGGACAGGGGGGTTGAATGAGCAGTTCTTC
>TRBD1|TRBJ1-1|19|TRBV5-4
CASSFVTNRDRVMDTEAFF
TGTGCCAGCAGCTTTGTTACAAACCGGGACAGGGTTATGGACACTGAAGCTTTCTTT
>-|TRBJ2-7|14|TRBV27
CASSPRGGTNEQYF
TGTGCCAGCAGTCCGAGGGGAGGAACCAACGAGCAGTACTTC
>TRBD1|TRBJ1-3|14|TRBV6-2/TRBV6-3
CASSYDRGLISIYF
TGTGCCAGCAGTTACGACAGGGGGCTGATTTCCATATATTTT
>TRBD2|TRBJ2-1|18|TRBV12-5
CASGPKRTSGDLDNEQFF
TGTGCTAGTGGCCCCAAAAGGACTAGCGGGGACCTGGACAATGAGCAGTTCTTC
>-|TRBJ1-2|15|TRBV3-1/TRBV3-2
CASSPQVGPNYGYTF
TGTGCCAGCAGCCCCCAGGTAGGACCTAACTATGGCTACACCTTC
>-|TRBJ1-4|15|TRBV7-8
CASSPTLTTNEKLFF
TGTGCCAGCAGCCCTACACTGACAACTAATGAAAAACTGTTTTTT
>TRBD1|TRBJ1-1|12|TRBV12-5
CASGLGGPEAFF
TGTGCTAGTGGTTTAGGGGGCCCTGAAGCTTTCTTT
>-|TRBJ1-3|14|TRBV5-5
CASSLPYSGNTIYF
TGTGCCAGCAGCTTGCCGTACTCTGGAAACACCATATATTTT
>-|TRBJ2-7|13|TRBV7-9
CAGGAGSTYEQYF
TGTGCGGGTGGGGCAGGAAGCACCTACGAGCAGTACTTC
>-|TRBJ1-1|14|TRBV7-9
CASSPGEMNTEAFF
TGTGCCAGCAGCCCCGGTGAGATGAACACTGAAGCTTTCTTT
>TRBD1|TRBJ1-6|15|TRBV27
CASSSGQGGTSPLHF
TGTGCCAGCAGTTCCGGACAGGGGGGCACTTCACCCCTCCACTTT
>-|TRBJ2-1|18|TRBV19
CASSIDWNAGRSYNEQFF
TGTGCCAGTAGTATAGACTGGAACGCTGGAAGGTCCTACAATGAGCAGTTCTTC
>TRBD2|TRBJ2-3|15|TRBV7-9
CASSLFAGEADTQYF
TGTGCCAGCAGCTTATTTGCGGGGGAGGCAGATACGCAGTATTTT
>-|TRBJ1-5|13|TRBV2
CASTPVSNQPQHF
TGTGCCAGCACTCCCGTAAGCAATCAGCCCCAGCATTTT
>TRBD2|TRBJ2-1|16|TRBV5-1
CASSLSSGGPYNEQFF
TGCGCCAGCAGCTTGTCTAGCGGGGGACCCTACAATGAGCAGTTCTTC
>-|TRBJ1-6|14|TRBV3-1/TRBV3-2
CASSQSHSNSPLHF
TGTGCCAGCAGCCAAAGCCATTCTAATTCACCCCTCCACTTT
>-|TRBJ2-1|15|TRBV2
CASRIRGSSYNEQFF
TGTGCCAGCAGGATCCGGGGGAGCTCCTACAATGAGCAGTTCTTC
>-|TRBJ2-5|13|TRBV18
CASSPFPEETQYF
TGTGCCAGCTCACCATTTCCGGAAGAGACCCAGTACTTC
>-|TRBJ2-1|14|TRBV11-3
CASSTRPGNNEQFF
TGTGCCAGCAGCACCCGGCCTGGGAACAATGAGCAGTTCTTC